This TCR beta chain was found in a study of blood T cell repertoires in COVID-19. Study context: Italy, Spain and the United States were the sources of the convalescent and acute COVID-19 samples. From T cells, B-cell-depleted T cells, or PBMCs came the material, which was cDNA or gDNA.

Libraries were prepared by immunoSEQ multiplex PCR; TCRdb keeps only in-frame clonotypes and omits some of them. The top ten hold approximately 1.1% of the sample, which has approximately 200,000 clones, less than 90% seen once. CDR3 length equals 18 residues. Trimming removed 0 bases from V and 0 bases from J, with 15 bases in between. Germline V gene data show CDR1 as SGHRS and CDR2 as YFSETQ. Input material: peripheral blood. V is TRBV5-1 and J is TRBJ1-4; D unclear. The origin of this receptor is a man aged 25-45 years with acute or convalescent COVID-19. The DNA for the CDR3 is TGCGCCAGCAGCTTGGCCGAGGGAAAGGGTGCAACTAATGAAAAACTGTTTTTT. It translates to CASSLAEGKGATNEKLFF.